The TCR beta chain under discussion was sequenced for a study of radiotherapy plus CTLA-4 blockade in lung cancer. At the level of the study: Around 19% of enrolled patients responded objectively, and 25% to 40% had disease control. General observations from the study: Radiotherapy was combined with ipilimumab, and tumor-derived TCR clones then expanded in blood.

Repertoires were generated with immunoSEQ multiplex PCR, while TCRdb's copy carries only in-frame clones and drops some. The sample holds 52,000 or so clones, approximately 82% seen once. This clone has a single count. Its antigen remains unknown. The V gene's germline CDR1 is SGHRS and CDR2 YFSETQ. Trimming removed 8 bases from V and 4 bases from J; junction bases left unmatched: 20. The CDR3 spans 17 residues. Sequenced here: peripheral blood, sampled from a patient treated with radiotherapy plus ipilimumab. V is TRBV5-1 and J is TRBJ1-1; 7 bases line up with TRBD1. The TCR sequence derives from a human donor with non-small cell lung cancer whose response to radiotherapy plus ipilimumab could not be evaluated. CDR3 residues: CASTRSGTVAGGTEAFF. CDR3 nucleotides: TGCGCCAGTACTAGATCCGGGACAGTTGCCGGGGGCACTGAAGCTTTCTTT.